Presented here are 2 T cell receptor beta chains from one specimen sequenced in a study of PD-1 blockade in mismatch repair-deficient tumors (dated by TCRdb to about 2017). Receptors were amplified or captured by the immunoSEQ multiplex PCR assay. The source is immuneACCESS, and TCRdb retained only in-frame sequences with V and J called. Part of the clones is not carried over; for the studies checked, unresolved V genes explain less than half of this, and the remainder is unexplained. This sample has approximately 110,000 clones in its table, and about 83% of those were observed once. Of the sample, 4.7% falls within the top ten clones. Material: peripheral blood, obtained roughly 60 weeks after starting pembrolizumab. These receptor sequences come from an adult with mismatch repair-deficient cancer.

The chain joins TRBV10-2 to TRBJ2-3; 7 bases agree with TRBD1. J gave up 0 bases and V 5 bases, and 8 bases lay outside the gene matches. The CDR3 totals 16 residues. The germline V gene has CDR1 WSHSY and CDR2 SAAADI. In nucleotides, the CDR3 is TGCGCCAGCAGTCCTGACAGGGCTACTAGCACAGATACGCAGTATTTT. Its protein is CASSPDRATSTDTQYF.

The chain uses TRBV7-2 and TRBJ2-7; D unresolved. V lost 1 base and J 9 bases, leaving 10 bases between the germline ends. Germline V gene data show CDR1 as SGHTA and CDR2 as FQGNSA. This CDR3 has 12 residues. CDR3 DNA sequence: TGTGCCAGCAGCTTAGACTGGGCCGGGCAGTACTTC. Translating it yields CASSLDWAGQYF.